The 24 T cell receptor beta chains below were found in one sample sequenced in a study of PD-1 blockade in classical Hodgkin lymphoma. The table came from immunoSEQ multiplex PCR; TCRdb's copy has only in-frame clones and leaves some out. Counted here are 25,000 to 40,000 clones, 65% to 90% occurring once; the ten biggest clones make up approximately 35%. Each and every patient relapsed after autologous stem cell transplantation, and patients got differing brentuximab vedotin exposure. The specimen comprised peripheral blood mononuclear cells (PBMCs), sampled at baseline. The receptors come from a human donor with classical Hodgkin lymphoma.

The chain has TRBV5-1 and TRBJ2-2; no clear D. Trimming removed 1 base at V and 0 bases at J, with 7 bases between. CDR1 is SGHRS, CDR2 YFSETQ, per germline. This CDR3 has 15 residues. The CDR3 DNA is TGCGCCAGCAGCTTGCAACAGTCGAACACCGGGGAGCTGTTTTTT. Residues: CASSLQQSNTGELFF. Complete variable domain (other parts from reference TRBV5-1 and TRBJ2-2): KAGVTQTPRYLIKTRGQQVTLSCSPISGHRSVSWYQQTPGQGLQFLFEYFSETQRNKGNFPGRFSGRQFSNSRSEMNVSTLELGDSALYLCASSLQQSNTGELFFGEGSRLTVL.

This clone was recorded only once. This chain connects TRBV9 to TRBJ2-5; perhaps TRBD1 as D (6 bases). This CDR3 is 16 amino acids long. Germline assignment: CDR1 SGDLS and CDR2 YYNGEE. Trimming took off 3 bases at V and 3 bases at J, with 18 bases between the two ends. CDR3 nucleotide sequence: TGTGCCAGCAGCGCCCACACAGGGATTGGGAAAGAGACCCAGTACTTC. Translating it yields CASSAHTGIGKETQYF.

CDR3 bases: TGCGCCAGCAGCCAAGGATGGCGGAGCAGGGGGCTTCTGGGTTCACCCCTCCACTTT. Its protein product is CASSQGWRSRGLLGSPLHF. The chain couples TRBV4-3 to TRBJ1-6; 8 bases are shared with TRBD1. The CDR3 consists of 19 residues. Germline V gene sequence: CDR1 LGHNA, CDR2 YSLEER. J was trimmed by 9 bases and V by 1 base; bases with no gene match: 17.

CDR3 in amino acids: CASSGTVGYNEQFF. The CDR3, as DNA: TGTGCCAGTAGTGGGACAGTCGGTTACAATGAGCAGTTCTTC. The chain joins TRBV19 to TRBJ2-1; the match to TRBD1 covers 7 bases. The CDR3 is 14 amino acids. V shed 5 bases, J shed 4 bases, and the junction held 5 bases outside the gene matches. The germline V gene encodes CDR1 LNHDA and CDR2 SQIVND (reference sequence). Using reference TRBV19 and TRBJ2-1 for the parts outside the CDR3, the full variable domain is DGGITQSPKYLFRKEGQNVTLSCEQNLNHDAMYWYRQDPGQGLRLIYYSQIVNDFQKGDIAEGYSVSREKKESFPLTVTSAQKNPTAFYLCASSGTVGYNEQFFGPGTRLTVL.

CDR3 residues: CASRQGGGDTQYF. The CDR3 nucleotides read TGTGCCAGCAGGCAAGGCGGGGGGGATACGCAGTATTTT. The chain recombines TRBV7-9 with TRBJ2-3; 8 bases match TRBD2. CDR3 length: 13 residues. V was clipped by 6 bases and J by 6 bases; unmatched bases: 5. Germline-derived CDR1 and CDR2 are SEHNR and FQNEAQ (reference sequence).

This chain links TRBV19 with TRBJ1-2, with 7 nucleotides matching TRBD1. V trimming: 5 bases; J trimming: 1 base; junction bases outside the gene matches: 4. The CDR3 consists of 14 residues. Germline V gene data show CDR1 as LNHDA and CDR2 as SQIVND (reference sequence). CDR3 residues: CASSSPGGNYGYTF. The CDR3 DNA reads TGTGCCAGTAGTTCCCCAGGGGGTAACTATGGCTACACCTTC.

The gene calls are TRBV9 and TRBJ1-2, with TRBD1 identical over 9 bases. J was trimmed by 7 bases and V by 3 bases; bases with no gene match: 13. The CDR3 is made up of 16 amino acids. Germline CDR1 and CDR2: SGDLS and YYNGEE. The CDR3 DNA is TGTGCCAGCAGCGCCAATCGAAGGACAGGGGAAAGTGGCTACACCTTC. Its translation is CASSANRRTGESGYTF. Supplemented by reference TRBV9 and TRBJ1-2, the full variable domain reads DSGVTQTPKHLITATGQRVTLRCSPRSGDLSVYWYQQSLDQGLQFLIQYYNGEERAKGNILERFSAQQFPDLHSELNLSSLELGDSALYFCASSANRRTGESGYTFGSGTRLTVV.

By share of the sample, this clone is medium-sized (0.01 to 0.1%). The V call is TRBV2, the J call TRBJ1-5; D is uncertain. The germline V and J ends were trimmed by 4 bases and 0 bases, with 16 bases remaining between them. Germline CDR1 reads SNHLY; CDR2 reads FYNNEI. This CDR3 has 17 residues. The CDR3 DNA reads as TGTGCCAGCAGTGCGTCGGCGTCGGTAGATAGCAATCAGCCCCAGCATTTT. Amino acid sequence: CASSASASVDSNQPQHF. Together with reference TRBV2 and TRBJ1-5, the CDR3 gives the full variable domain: EPEVTQTPSHQVTQMGQEVILRCVPISNHLYFYWYRQILGQKVEFLVSFYNNEISEKSEIFDDQFSVERPDGSNFTLKIRSTKLEDSAMYFCASSASASVDSNQPQHFGDGTRLSIL.

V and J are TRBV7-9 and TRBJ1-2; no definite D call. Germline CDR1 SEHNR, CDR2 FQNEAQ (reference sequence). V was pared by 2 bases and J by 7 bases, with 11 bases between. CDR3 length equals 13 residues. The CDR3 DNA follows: TGTGCCAGCAGCTTACATGTTGGCGGTGGCTACACCTTC. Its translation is CASSLHVGGGYTF. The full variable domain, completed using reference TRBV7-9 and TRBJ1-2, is DTGVSQNPRHKITKRGQNVTFRCDPISEHNRLYWYRQTLGQGPEFLTYFQNEAQLEKSRLLSDRFSAERPKGSFSTLEIQRTEQGDSAMYLCASSLHVGGGYTFGSGTRLTVV.

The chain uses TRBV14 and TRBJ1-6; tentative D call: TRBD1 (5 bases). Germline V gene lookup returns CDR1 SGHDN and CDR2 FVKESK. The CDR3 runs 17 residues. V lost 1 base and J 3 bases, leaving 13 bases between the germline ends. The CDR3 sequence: CASSQGPGRLYNSPLHF. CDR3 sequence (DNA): TGTGCCAGCAGCCAAGGGCCGGGGCGCCTCTATAATTCACCCCTCCACTTT.

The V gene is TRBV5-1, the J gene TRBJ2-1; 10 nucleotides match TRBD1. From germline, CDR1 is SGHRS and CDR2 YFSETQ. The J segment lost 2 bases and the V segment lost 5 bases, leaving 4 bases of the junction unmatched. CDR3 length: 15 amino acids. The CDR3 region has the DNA TGCGCCAGCAGGCTCGGACAGGGGGCCTACAATGAGCAGTTCTTC. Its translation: CASRLGQGAYNEQFF.

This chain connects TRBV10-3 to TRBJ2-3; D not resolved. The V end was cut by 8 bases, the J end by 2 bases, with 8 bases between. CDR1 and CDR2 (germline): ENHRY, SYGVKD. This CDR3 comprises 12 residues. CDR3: CAIAVNTDTQYF. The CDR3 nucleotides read TGTGCCATCGCTGTCAACACAGATACGCAGTATTTT.

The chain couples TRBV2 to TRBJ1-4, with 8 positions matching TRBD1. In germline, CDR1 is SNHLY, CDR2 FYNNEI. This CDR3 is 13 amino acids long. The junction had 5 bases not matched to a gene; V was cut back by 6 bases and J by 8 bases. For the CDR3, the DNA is TGTGCCAGCAGCTCGGACAGGGTAGAAAAACTGTTTTTT. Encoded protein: CASSSDRVEKLFF.

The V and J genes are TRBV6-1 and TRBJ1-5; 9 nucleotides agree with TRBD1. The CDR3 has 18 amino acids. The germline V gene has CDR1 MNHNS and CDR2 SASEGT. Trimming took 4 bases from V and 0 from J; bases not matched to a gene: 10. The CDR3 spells CASSAFDLQGASNQPQHF. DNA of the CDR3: TGTGCCAGCAGTGCCTTCGACCTACAGGGGGCTAGCAATCAGCCCCAGCATTTT.

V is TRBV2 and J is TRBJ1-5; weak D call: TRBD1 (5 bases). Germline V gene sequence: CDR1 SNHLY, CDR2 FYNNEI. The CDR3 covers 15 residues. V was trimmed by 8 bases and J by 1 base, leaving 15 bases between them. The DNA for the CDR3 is TGTGCCAGCGGGGTCAGGGCTCTGAGCAATCAGCCCCAGCATTTT. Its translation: CASGVRALSNQPQHF.

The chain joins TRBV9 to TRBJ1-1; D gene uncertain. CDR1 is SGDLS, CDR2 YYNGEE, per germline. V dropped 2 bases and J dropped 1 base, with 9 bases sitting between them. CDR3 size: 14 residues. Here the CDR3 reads CASSVTRQNTEAFF. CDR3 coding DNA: TGTGCCAGCAGCGTGACGAGACAGAACACTGAAGCTTTCTTT. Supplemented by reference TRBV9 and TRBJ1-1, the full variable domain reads DSGVTQTPKHLITATGQRVTLRCSPRSGDLSVYWYQQSLDQGLQFLIQYYNGEERAKGNILERFSAQQFPDLHSELNLSSLELGDSALYFCASSVTRQNTEAFFGQGTRLTVV.

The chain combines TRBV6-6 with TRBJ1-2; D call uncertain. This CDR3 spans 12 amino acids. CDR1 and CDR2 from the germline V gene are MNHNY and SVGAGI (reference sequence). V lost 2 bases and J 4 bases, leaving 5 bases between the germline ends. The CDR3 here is CASSYGSYGYTF. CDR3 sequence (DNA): TGTGCCAGCAGTTACGGGAGCTATGGCTACACCTTC.

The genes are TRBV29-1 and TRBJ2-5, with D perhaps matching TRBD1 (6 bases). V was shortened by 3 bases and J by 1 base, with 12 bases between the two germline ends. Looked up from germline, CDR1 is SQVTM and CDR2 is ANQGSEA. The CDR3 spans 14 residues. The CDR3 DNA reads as TGCAGCGTTGACAAACACAGGGTCCAAGAGACCCAGTACTTC. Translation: CSVDKHRVQETQYF.

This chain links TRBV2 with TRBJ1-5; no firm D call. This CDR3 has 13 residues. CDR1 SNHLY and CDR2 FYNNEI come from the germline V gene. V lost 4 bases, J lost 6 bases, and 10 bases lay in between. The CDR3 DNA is TGTGCCAGCAGTGGAGGTGTGATTCAGCCCCAGCATTTT. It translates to CASSGGVIQPQHF.

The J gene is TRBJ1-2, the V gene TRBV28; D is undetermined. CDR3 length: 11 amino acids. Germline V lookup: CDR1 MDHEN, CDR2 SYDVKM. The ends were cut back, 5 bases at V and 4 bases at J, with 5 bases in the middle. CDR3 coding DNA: TGTGCCAGCAGTCAGAGCTATGGCTACACCTTC. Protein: CASSQSYGYTF.

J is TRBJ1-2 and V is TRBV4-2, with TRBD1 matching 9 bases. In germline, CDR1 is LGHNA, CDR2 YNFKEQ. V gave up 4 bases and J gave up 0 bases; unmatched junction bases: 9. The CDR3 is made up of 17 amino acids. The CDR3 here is CASSRLDGTGTNYGYTF. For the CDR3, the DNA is TGTGCCAGCAGCCGCCTAGACGGGACAGGGACTAACTATGGCTACACCTTC.

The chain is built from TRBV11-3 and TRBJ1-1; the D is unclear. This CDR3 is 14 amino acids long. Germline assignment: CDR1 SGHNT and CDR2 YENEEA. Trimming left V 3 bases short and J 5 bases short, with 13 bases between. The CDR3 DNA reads TGTGCCAGCAGCTTCGAGGGCATAGTAACTGAAGCTTTCTTT. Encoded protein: CASSFEGIVTEAFF. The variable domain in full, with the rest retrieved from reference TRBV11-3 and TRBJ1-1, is EAGVVQSPRYKIIEKKQPVAFWCNPISGHNTLYWYLQNLGQGPELLIRYENEEAVDDSQLPKDRFSAERLKGVDSTLKIQPAELGDSAVYLCASSFEGIVTEAFFGQGTRLTVV.

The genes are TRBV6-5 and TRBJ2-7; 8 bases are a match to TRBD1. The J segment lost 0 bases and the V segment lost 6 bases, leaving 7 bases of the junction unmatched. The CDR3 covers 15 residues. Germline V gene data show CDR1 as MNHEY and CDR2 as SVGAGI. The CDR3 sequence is CASSPGTGLSYEQYF. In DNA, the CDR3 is TGTGCCAGCAGCCCCGGGACAGGCCTCTCCTACGAGCAGTACTTC.

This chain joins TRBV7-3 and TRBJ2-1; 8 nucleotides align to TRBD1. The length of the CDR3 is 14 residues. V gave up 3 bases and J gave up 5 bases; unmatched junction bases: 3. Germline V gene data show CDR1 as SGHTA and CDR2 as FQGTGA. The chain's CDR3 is CASSFQGADNEQFF. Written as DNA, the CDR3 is TGTGCCAGCAGCTTTCAGGGGGCGGACAATGAGCAGTTCTTC.